What follows are 17 T cell receptor beta chains derived from one specimen sequenced in a study of T cell repertoires in cytomegalovirus infection. TCRdb independently ran MiXCR on the reads; one entry per CDR3 protein. The sample gives 630,000 or so distinct CDR3 sequences, approximately 24% of which show up once; around 7.6% is in the top ten. Source material: CD8+ T cells from PBMCs. Receptor source: a human donor in good health (CMV status not recorded). Some clones in this sample may be carry-over from other donors' samples.

Only a few counts were recorded for this clonotype. CDR3 coding DNA: TGTGCCAGCACCCAAAAGGGTTTCGAGCAGTACTTC. Its protein product is CASTQKGFEQYF. The gene calls are TRBV7-9 and TRBJ2-7, with D hard to call. CDR3 size: 12 residues. Trimming removed 7 bases at V and 6 bases at J, with 13 bases between. The germline V gene has CDR1 SEHNR and CDR2 FQNEAQ (reference sequence).

The rearrangement links TRBV4-3 to TRBJ2-6, with a possible D match to TRBD1 (6 bases). V was cut by 2 bases and J by 9 bases, with 11 bases left in between. There are 14 residues in the CDR3. Per germline, CDR1 LGHNA and CDR2 YSLEER. DNA of the CDR3: TGCGCCAGCAGCCAAAGAGGGGGAAGCAACGTCCTGACTTTC. Amino acids: CASSQRGGSNVLTF.

The chain carries TRBV18 and TRBJ2-5; D is unresolved. Trimming removed 6 bases from V and 2 bases from J, with 13 bases in between. This CDR3 has 14 amino acids. The germline V gene encodes CDR1 KGHSH and CDR2 LQKENI. The CDR3, as DNA: TGTGCCAGCTCCCCCTCGGTGGTTCAAGAGACCCAGTACTTC. Translated, it gives CASSPSVVQETQYF.

This clonotype was seen repeatedly, ten times or more. V is TRBV7-6 and J is TRBJ1-4; D is undetermined. Germline V gene data show CDR1 as SGHVS and CDR2 as FNYEAQ. The CDR3 runs 16 residues. V lost 3 bases, J lost 0 bases, and 11 bases lay in between. The CDR3 here is CASSFRISPTNEKLFF. CDR3 in DNA: TGTGCCAGCAGCTTCCGAATTTCGCCAACTAATGAAAAACTGTTTTTT.

The rearrangement links TRBV3-1 to TRBJ2-7; 11 positions match TRBD2. The V segment lost 1 base and the J segment 3 bases; nucleotides outside the gene matches: 5. This CDR3 comprises 16 residues. CDR1 and CDR2 (germline): LGHDT, YNNKEL (reference sequence). For the CDR3, the DNA is TGTGCCAGCAGCCAAGCTACTACTAGCGGGGGCTACGAGCAGTACTTC. This gives the protein CASSQATTSGGYEQYF.

V is TRBV7-8 and J is TRBJ1-2, with D unclear. Deletions cut 5 bases from V and 7 bases from J, with 11 bases between. This CDR3 comprises 12 residues. The V gene's germline CDR1 is SGHVS and CDR2 FQNEAQ. DNA of the CDR3: TGTGCCAGCAGCCCACAGTTCACTGGCTACACCTTC. It translates to CASSPQFTGYTF.

This sequence joins TRBV6-6 and TRBJ2-1; maybe TRBD2 (7 bases). V shed 6 bases and J shed 2 bases, with 17 bases lying between them. The CDR3 runs to 16 residues. CDR1 and CDR2 from the germline V gene are MNHNY and SVGAGI (reference sequence). CDR3 sequence (DNA): TGTGCCAGCAGCTCTGGGGGGGGGCTTGCCTACAATGAGCAGTTCTTC. Its protein is CASSSGGGLAYNEQFF.

The chain is built from TRBV20-1 and TRBJ2-3, with 7 bases aligning to TRBD2. V dropped 0 bases and J dropped 4; count of bases not matched to a gene: 10. CDR1 is DFQATT, CDR2 SNEGSKA, per germline (reference sequence). The CDR3 spans 16 residues. In DNA form, the CDR3 reads TGCAGTGCTAGAGATCACAGCGGCGGGGGTGCAGATACGCAGTATTTT. It translates to CSARDHSGGGADTQYF.

Ten or more counts support this clonotype. The chain recombines TRBV4-1 with TRBJ2-3, with D possibly being TRBD2 (5 bases). Trimming removed 1 base at V and 5 bases at J, with 16 bases between. CDR1 MGHRA and CDR2 YSYEKL come from the germline V gene. The CDR3 extends over 16 amino acids. Here the CDR3 reads CASSQGSSTREDTQYF. CDR3 DNA sequence: TGCGCCAGCAGCCAAGGAAGCTCGACCCGGGAAGATACGCAGTATTTT.

The chain links TRBV29-1 to TRBJ2-2; the match to TRBD1 covers 8 bases. Germline CDR1 and CDR2: SQVTM and ANQGSEA. V lost 1 base to trimming and J lost 4 bases; unmatched junction nucleotides: 8. CDR3 length: 16 amino acids. The CDR3 coding sequence is TGCAGCGTTGAAGTTGCTGACCAGGGGGCCACCGGGGAGCTGTTTTTT. This codes for CSVEVADQGATGELFF.

This clonotype has at least ten counts. The J gene is TRBJ2-1, the V gene TRBV7-9; D not certain. CDR1 and CDR2 from the germline V gene are SEHNR and FQNEAQ (reference sequence). The CDR3 covers 13 residues. Between the trimmed V and J ends, which lost 5 bases and 3 bases, there was a span of 8 bases. The CDR3 spells CASSRQDYNEQFF. DNA for the CDR3: TGTGCCAGCAGCCGCCAGGACTACAATGAGCAGTTCTTC.

V gene TRBV9 combines with J gene TRBJ1-2, with D uncertain. CDR1 is SGDLS, CDR2 YYNGEE, per germline. V lost 3 bases and J 5 bases, leaving 5 bases between the germline ends. The CDR3 loop spans 11 amino acids. CDR3 sequence reads: CASSARYGYTF. The CDR3 DNA is TGTGCCAGCAGCGCCAGATATGGCTACACCTTC.

In this sample, this clonotype turned up many times. The chain carries TRBV27 and TRBJ2-2, with D possibly being TRBD2 (6 bases). The germline gives CDR1 MNHEY, CDR2 SMNVEV (reference sequence). The V end lost 4 bases, the J end lost 2 bases, and 8 bases lay between the germline ends. The CDR3 has 14 residues. The CDR3 DNA is TGTGCCAGCAGTTGGAGGGAAAACACCGGGGAGCTGTTTTTT. Its translation is CASSWRENTGELFF.

V and J are TRBV10-3 and TRBJ2-7; TRBD1 is a possible D gene (5 bases). This CDR3 has 13 amino acids. Deletions cut 5 bases from V and 2 bases from J, with 10 bases between. Germline loops: CDR1 ENHRY, CDR2 SYGVKD. CDR3 DNA: TGTGCCATCAGTCTCGACAGAACCTACGAGCAGTACGTC. It yields the protein CAISLDRTYEQYV.

This clonotype was counted a few times. The chain couples TRBV5-5 to TRBJ2-1; D not certain. The CDR3 is 13 amino acids. Germline V lookup: CDR1 SGHKS, CDR2 YYEKEE (reference sequence). Trimming cost V 7 bases and J 4 bases, with 12 bases left between them. CDR3 DNA sequence: TGTGCCAGCTACCTCCTAGGGTACAATGAGCAGTTCTTC. It specifies CASYLLGYNEQFF.

This clonotype appeared once. This may stem from a read error, because a much larger clone lies one nucleotide away. DNA of the CDR3: TGTGCCAGTCGTAGGGCGACCCATGAAAGTGGGCTAGGATACAATGAGCAGTTCTTC. Translation gives CASRRATHESGLGYNEQFF. The chain is built from TRBV6-2 or TRBV6-3 and TRBJ2-1; D not certain. The CDR3 is 19 amino acids. The germline V and J ends were trimmed by 9 bases and 4 bases, with 31 bases remaining between them. Germline CDR1 and CDR2: MNHEY and SVGEGT.

The genes are TRBV5-1 and TRBJ2-1; D is undetermined. Germline V gene sequence: CDR1 SGHRS, CDR2 YFSETQ. The CDR3 runs 15 residues. Trimming stripped 2 bases from V and 3 bases from J, with 12 bases between. The CDR3 protein is CASSLPRTDYNEQFF. The CDR3 bases are TGCGCCAGCAGCTTACCCCGAACGGACTACAATGAGCAGTTCTTC. The full variable domain, rest sourced from reference TRBV5-1 and TRBJ2-1, is KAGVTQTPRYLIKTRGQQVTLSCSPISGHRSVSWYQQTPGQGLQFLFEYFSETQRNKGNFPGRFSGRQFSNSRSEMNVSTLELGDSALYLCASSLPRTDYNEQFFGPGTRLTVL.